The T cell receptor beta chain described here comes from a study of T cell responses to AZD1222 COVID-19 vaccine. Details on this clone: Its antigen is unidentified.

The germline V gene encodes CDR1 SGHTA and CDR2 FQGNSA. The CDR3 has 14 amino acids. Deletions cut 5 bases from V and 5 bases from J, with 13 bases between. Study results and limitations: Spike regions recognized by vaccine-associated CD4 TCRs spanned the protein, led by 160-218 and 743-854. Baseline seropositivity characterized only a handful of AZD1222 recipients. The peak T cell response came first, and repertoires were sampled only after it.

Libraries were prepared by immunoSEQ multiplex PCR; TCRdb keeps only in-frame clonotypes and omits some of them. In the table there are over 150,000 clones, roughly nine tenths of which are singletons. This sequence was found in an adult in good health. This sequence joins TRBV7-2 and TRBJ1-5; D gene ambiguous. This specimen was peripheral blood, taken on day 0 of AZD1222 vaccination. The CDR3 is CASSPEAGDQPQHF. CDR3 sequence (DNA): TGTGCCAGCAGCCCAGAAGCGGGAGATCAGCCCCAGCATTTT.